These 26 T cell receptor beta chains were sequenced from one sample in a study of lymphopenia after photon versus proton radiotherapy (dated by TCRdb to the late 2010s). The library was built by means of the immunoSEQ multiplex PCR assay. TCRdb re-hosts the immuneACCESS table, in-frame sequences only. Its copies lack some clones; in the studies checked, an unresolved V gene accounts for under half of them, and the cause for the rest is not known. The sample contains roughly 40,000 clones, about four fifths of them found a single time. The ten largest clones represent less than 30% of the sample. This specimen was peripheral blood, taken from a patient treated with proton-based radiotherapy. The receptors were sampled from a woman between 65 and 79 years old with pancreatic cancer.

This rearrangement joins TRBV9 to TRBJ2-7; possibly TRBD1 or TRBD2 for D (9 bases each). This CDR3 spans 17 amino acids. V was shortened by 4 bases and J by 7 bases, with 27 bases between the two germline ends. Germline CDR1 is SGDLS and CDR2 is YYNGEE. DNA for the CDR3: TGTGCCAGCAGCCCCGGGACAGGGTTAGCGGGGGACTCTGAGCAGTACTTC. It codes for CASSPGTGLAGDSEQYF.

The rearrangement uses TRBV27 and TRBJ2-7, with a possible D match to TRBD2 (6 bases). In germline, CDR1 is MNHEY, CDR2 SMNVEV (reference sequence). V was shortened by 6 bases and J by 2 bases, with 17 bases between the two germline ends. CDR3 length: 15 amino acids. The DNA of the CDR3 is TGTGCCAGCAGAAGTAGCGGAGTTGGGACCTACGAGCAGTACTTC. Protein sequence: CASRSSGVGTYEQYF.

The rearrangement links TRBV30 to TRBJ1-1; a weak D match, TRBD1 (6 bases). CDR1 is GTSNPN and CDR2 is SVGIG in the germline V gene (reference sequence). The CDR3 has 16 residues. V lost 3 bases and J lost 3, with 20 bases in between. As DNA, the CDR3 is TGTGCCTGGAGCCTCAGTAGGGGGGCGCATCACACTGAAGCTTTCTTT. Its protein is CAWSLSRGAHHTEAFF. Using reference TRBV30 and TRBJ1-1 for the parts outside the CDR3, the full variable domain is SQTIHQWPATLVQPVGSPLSLECTVEGTSNPNLYWYRQAAGRGLQLLFYSVGIGQISSEVPQNLSASRPQDRQFILSSKKLLLSDSGFYLCAWSLSRGAHHTEAFFGQGTRLTVV.

V and J are TRBV6-6 and TRBJ1-1; D remains ambiguous. The CDR3 is made up of 14 amino acids. Looked up from germline, CDR1 is MNHNY and CDR2 is SVGAGI (reference sequence). The V and J ends lost 7 bases and 6 bases respectively, with 18 bases between them. The CDR3 coding sequence is TGTGCCAGCACCAGCACCAGGCTTAGGTCTGAAGCTTTCTTT. It encodes CASTSTRLRSEAFF.

The chain couples TRBV28 to TRBJ2-7; D remains ambiguous. Germline CDR1 MDHEN, CDR2 SYDVKM. The CDR3 loop spans 13 amino acids. Trimming cost V 10 bases and J 4 bases, with 17 bases left between them. The CDR3 sequence: CATQGNAEYEQYF. The CDR3 coding sequence is TGTGCCACCCAAGGGAACGCCGAATACGAGCAGTACTTC.

The rearrangement links TRBV7-2 to TRBJ1-2, with D tentatively TRBD1 (5 bases). Between the trimmed V and J ends, which lost 4 bases and 3 bases, there was a span of 12 bases. The germline V gene encodes CDR1 SGHTA and CDR2 FQGNSA. The CDR3 is 14 amino acids. The chain's CDR3 is CASSWDGADYGYTF. The CDR3 region has the DNA TGTGCCAGCAGCTGGGACGGAGCAGACTATGGCTACACCTTC.

CDR3 residues: CASKRREGNEQFF. CDR3 sequence (DNA): TGTGCCAGTAAACGGCGGGAGGGGAATGAGCAGTTCTTC. This chain joins TRBV19 and TRBJ2-1; 9 nucleotides line up with TRBD2. CDR3 size: 13 residues. V gave up 7 bases and J gave up 7 bases; unmatched junction bases: 5. CDR1 is LNHDA, CDR2 SQIVND, per germline (reference sequence).

The chain is built from TRBV18 and TRBJ2-3; 9 bases align to TRBD2. V shed 0 bases and J 2 bases; nucleotides not matched to a gene: 6. The CDR3 runs to 17 residues. CDR1 is KGHSH and CDR2 is LQKENI in the germline V gene. CDR3 nucleotides: TGTGCCAGCTCACCACCCACGGCTAGCGGGATCACAGATACGCAGTATTTT. Translation gives CASSPPTASGITDTQYF.

In its sample, this clone was seen once. The chain joins TRBV9 to TRBJ1-2; perhaps TRBD1 as D (5 bases). CDR3 length equals 13 residues. V was pared by 3 bases and J by 8 bases, with 14 bases between. Germline CDR1 SGDLS, CDR2 YYNGEE. Here the CDR3 reads CASSARGEYGYTF. In DNA form, the CDR3 reads TGTGCCAGCAGCGCCAGAGGGGAGTACGGCTACACCTTC. The whole variable domain, filled in from reference TRBV9 and TRBJ1-2, reads DSGVTQTPKHLITATGQRVTLRCSPRSGDLSVYWYQQSLDQGLQFLIQYYNGEERAKGNILERFSAQQFPDLHSELNLSSLELGDSALYFCASSARGEYGYTFGSGTRLTVV.

The chain is built from TRBV21-1 and TRBJ1-5; the table calls TRBD1, which could not be checked here. TRBV21-1 is designated a pseudogene. This CDR3 region has 14 residues. The CDR3, as DNA: TGTGCCAGCAGCAGCAGGGGTTGGAATCAGCCCCAGCATTTT. Translated: CASSSRGWNQPQHF.

The chain is built from TRBV5-1 and TRBJ2-5; D is possibly TRBD1 or TRBD2 (5 bases each). Germline-derived CDR1 and CDR2 are SGHRS and YFSETQ. The CDR3 consists of 15 residues. With 0 bases removed from V and 3 bases from J, the gap between germline ends came to 12 bases. The CDR3 DNA sequence: TGCGCCAGCAGCTTGGGAGGGGCCAATGAAGAGACCCAGTACTTC. This translates into CASSLGGANEETQYF.

The chain recombines TRBV4-3 with TRBJ1-1; no clear D gene. V lost 0 bases and J 4 bases, leaving 9 bases between the germline ends. The germline gives CDR1 LGHNA, CDR2 YSLEER. The CDR3 is 14 amino acids. The CDR3 region has the DNA TGCGCCAGCAGCCAAGATGTGGGGTCCACTGAAGCTTTCTTT. Translated: CASSQDVGSTEAFF.

The chain joins TRBV4-3 to TRBJ2-3; TRBD2 matches at 7 bases. The CDR3 contains 17 residues. Germline loops: CDR1 LGHNA, CDR2 YSLEER. V trimming: 3 bases; J trimming: 4 bases; junction bases outside the gene matches: 13. DNA of the CDR3: TGCGCCAGCAGCCAGGGTTGGGCGGGAGTAGGCTCAGATACGCAGTATTTT. Protein: CASSQGWAGVGSDTQYF.

The chain employs TRBV30 and TRBJ1-1; no definite D call. The CDR3 is 15 amino acids. CDR1 GTSNPN and CDR2 SVGIG come from the germline V gene (reference sequence). Trimming removed 0 bases from V and 4 bases from J, with 15 bases in between. The chain's CDR3 is CAWSVQSGVGTEAFF. For the CDR3, the DNA is TGTGCCTGGAGTGTACAGTCCGGGGTAGGCACTGAAGCTTTCTTT.

The rearrangement joins TRBV28 to TRBJ1-1; no reliable D call. V lost 7 bases and J lost 4, with 16 bases in between. CDR3 length equals 14 residues. Germline V lookup: CDR1 MDHEN, CDR2 SYDVKM. The CDR3 protein is CASKDHLRGTEAFF. DNA for the CDR3: TGTGCCAGCAAGGACCACCTCCGAGGCACTGAAGCTTTCTTT. Supplemented by reference TRBV28 and TRBJ1-1, the full variable domain reads DVKVTQSSRYLVKRTGEKVFLECVQDMDHENMFWYRQDPGLGLRLIYFSYDVKMKEKGDIPEGYSVSREKKERFSLILESASTNQTSMYLCASKDHLRGTEAFFGQGTRLTVV.

This chain uses TRBV5-1 with TRBJ2-5; unclear D gene. CDR1 and CDR2 from the germline V gene are SGHRS and YFSETQ. This CDR3 spans 19 amino acids. V shed 1 base and J shed 4 bases, with 26 bases lying between them. The DNA for the CDR3 is TGCGCCAGCAGCTTGCTACCTGGCTCCCAGTCCCCCGGTGGAGAGACCCAGTACTTC. Translated: CASSLLPGSQSPGGETQYF.

The count of this clone is one. The chain joins TRBV19 to TRBJ2-1; D may be TRBD2 (5 bases). Germline loops: CDR1 LNHDA, CDR2 SQIVND (reference sequence). V lost 7 bases and J 5 bases, leaving 15 bases between the germline ends. CDR3 size: 14 residues. CDR3 in amino acids: CASKEESLDNEQFF. The DNA of the CDR3 is TGTGCCAGTAAGGAGGAGAGTCTGGACAATGAGCAGTTCTTC.

The chain is built from TRBV5-8 and TRBJ2-2, with D hard to call. This CDR3 has 13 residues. Germline V gene data show CDR1 as SGHTS and CDR2 as YDEGEE. The V and J ends lost 2 bases and 7 bases respectively, with 9 bases between them. CDR3 region: CASSFVEIGELFF. For the CDR3, the DNA is TGTGCCAGCAGCTTCGTCGAAATCGGGGAGCTGTTTTTT.

This chain uses TRBV27 with TRBJ2-2; 8 nucleotides line up with TRBD2. This CDR3 has 17 residues. Trimming at V came to 3 bases and at J to 1 base, leaving 7 bases not matched to a gene. Germline CDR1 MNHEY, CDR2 SMNVEV (reference sequence). Written as DNA, the CDR3 is TGTGCCAGCAGTTTGACCGGACTAGCAAGGAACACCGGGGAGCTGTTTTTT. It yields the protein CASSLTGLARNTGELFF.

The genes are TRBV2 and TRBJ2-3; 8 bases map to TRBD2. This CDR3 contains 16 residues. CDR1 is SNHLY and CDR2 is FYNNEI in the germline V gene. Trimming cost V 8 bases and J 3 bases; bases outside gene matches: 13. CDR3 sequence: CASSGVAGGWTDTQYF. CDR3 DNA: TGTGCCAGCTCAGGGGTGGCGGGAGGTTGGACAGATACGCAGTATTTT.

This clone has just one count. The CDR3, as DNA: TGCGCCAGCAGCCATTTCCGGGGGGGAGCGGGAGGAGATACGCAGTATTTT. Translating it yields CASSHFRGGAGGDTQYF. The chain recombines TRBV4-3 with TRBJ2-3; 9 nucleotides match TRBD2. Trimming took 3 bases from V and 5 from J; bases not matched to a gene: 12. The CDR3 is 17 residues long. CDR1 is LGHNA and CDR2 is YSLEER in the germline V gene.

The CDR3 coding sequence is TGTGCCAGCAGCTTTGGGACAGGGCTTCTGAACACTGAAGCTTTCTTT. Encoded protein: CASSFGTGLLNTEAFF. The chain recombines TRBV7-2 with TRBJ1-1, with 9 bases aligning to TRBD1. Germline V gives CDR1 SGHTA, CDR2 FQGNSA. V lost 3 bases and J lost 0; bases outside the gene matches: 5. CDR3 length: 16 residues. The variable domain in full, with the rest retrieved from reference TRBV7-2 and TRBJ1-1, is GAGVSQSPSNKVTEKGKDVELRCDPISGHTALYWYRQSLGQGLEFLIYFQGNSAPDKSGLPSDRFSAERTGGSVSTLTIQRTQQEDSAVYLCASSFGTGLLNTEAFFGQGTRLTVV.

V gene TRBV10-3 combines with J gene TRBJ2-1, with TRBD1 as a possible D gene (6 bases). Germline V gene sequence: CDR1 ENHRY, CDR2 SYGVKD. V was pared by 5 bases and J by 8 bases, with 13 bases between. CDR3 size: 13 residues. The CDR3 nucleotides read TGTGCCATCAGTCTGCAGGGGAGCGATGAGCAGTTCTTC. Residues: CAISLQGSDEQFF.

This chain uses TRBV28 with TRBJ2-5, with TRBD1 identical over 9 bases. CDR3 length: 15 residues. In germline, CDR1 is MDHEN, CDR2 SYDVKM. Trimming at V came to 10 bases and at J to 5 bases, leaving 14 bases not matched to a gene. In DNA, the CDR3 is TGTGCCACCTCATCACAACAGGGGGCTTGGGAGACCCAGTACTTC. It is translated as CATSSQQGAWETQYF.

The V gene is TRBV18, the J gene TRBJ1-4; D not resolved. V lost 4 bases and J lost 8, with 14 bases in between. The CDR3 runs to 14 residues. Germline values: CDR1 KGHSH, CDR2 LQKENI. CDR3 bases: TGTGCCAGCTCACTTCGGGGAGTTGGCGAAAAACTGTTTTTT. Translating it yields CASSLRGVGEKLFF.

V is TRBV28 and J is TRBJ1-4; 7 bases are shared with TRBD1. This CDR3 region has 15 residues. Germline assignment: CDR1 MDHEN and CDR2 SYDVKM. Trimming cost V 4 bases and J 8 bases; bases outside gene matches: 10. CDR3 bases: TGTGCCAGCAGTTCCTCCGGGACAGTGGGGGAAAAACTGTTTTTT. It yields the protein CASSSSGTVGEKLFF. Combining the CDR3 with reference TRBV28 and TRBJ1-4 gives the whole variable domain DVKVTQSSRYLVKRTGEKVFLECVQDMDHENMFWYRQDPGLGLRLIYFSYDVKMKEKGDIPEGYSVSREKKERFSLILESASTNQTSMYLCASSSSGTVGEKLFFGSGTQLSVL.